This TCR beta chain was captured by sequencing in a study of glioma-infiltrating T cells after dendritic cell vaccination. Whole-study context: Dendritic cell vaccine was injected intradermally three times, biweekly. Overall study findings and caveats: The cohort had few patients with full blood and tumor sets.

In regard to this clone: The antigen remains undetermined.

Germline-derived CDR1 and CDR2 are MNHEY and SVGAGI. V trimming: 7 bases; J trimming: 7 bases; junction bases outside the gene matches: 7. The CDR3 is made up of 13 amino acids. Time point described: after dendritic cell vaccination, including at tumor progression/relapse. Before vaccination, two weeks after the third vaccination, and at progression, PBMC were collected. The primer mix had 60 V beta and 13 J beta primers. The data were produced by immunoSEQ multiplex PCR, yet TCRdb's version contains in-frame clones alone and is incomplete. This sample yields 70,000 to 95,000 clones, of which roughly 87% are seen a single time; 2% to 2.5% belongs to the top ten.

The origin of this receptor is a human donor with glioblastoma. This chain connects TRBV6-5 to TRBJ1-1; 9 bases fit TRBD1. Material: blood, obtained after dendritic cell vaccination. CDR3 coding DNA: TGTGCCAGCATCCGACAGGGGGATATTGAAGCTTTCTTT. Translated, it gives CASIRQGDIEAFF.